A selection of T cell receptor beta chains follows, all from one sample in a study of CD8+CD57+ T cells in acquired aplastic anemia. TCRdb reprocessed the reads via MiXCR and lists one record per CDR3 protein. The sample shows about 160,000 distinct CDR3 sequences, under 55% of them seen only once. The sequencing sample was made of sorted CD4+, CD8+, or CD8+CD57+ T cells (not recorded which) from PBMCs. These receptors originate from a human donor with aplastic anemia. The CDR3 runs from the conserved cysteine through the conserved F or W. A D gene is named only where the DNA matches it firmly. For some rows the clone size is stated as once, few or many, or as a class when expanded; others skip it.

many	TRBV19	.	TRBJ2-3	TGTGCCAGTAGCCCTTGGGGGGCGGCTAGCACAGATACGCAGTATTTT	CASSPWGAASTDTQYF
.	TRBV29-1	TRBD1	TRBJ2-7	TGCAGCGGACGACAGGGTGGGGAGCAGTACTTC	CSGRQGGEQYF
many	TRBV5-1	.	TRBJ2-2	TGCGCCAGCAGCGACACCCTTGGTGGCGGGGAGCTGTTTTTT	CASSDTLGGGELFF
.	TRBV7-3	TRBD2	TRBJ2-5	TGTGCCAGCAGCTCCTTACTAGCGGGGGGGCCCGGGGAGACCCAGTACTTC	CASSSLLAGGPGETQYF
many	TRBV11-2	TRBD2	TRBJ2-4	TGTGCCAGCAGCCCCGGGGGGGCCAAAAACATTCAGTACTTC	CASSPGGAKNIQYF
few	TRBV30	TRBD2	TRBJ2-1	TGTGCCTGGAGGAGGACTAGCAAACTAAGCGATGAGCAGTTCTTC	CAWRRTSKLSDEQFF
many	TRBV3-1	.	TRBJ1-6	TGTGCCAGCAGCCAAGTAACGGGCTCCTATAATTCACCCCTCCACTTT	CASSQVTGSYNSPLHF
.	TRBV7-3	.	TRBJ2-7	TGTGCCAGCAGCCCAAGGGGGGAACGCGAGCAGTACTTC	CASSPRGEREQYF
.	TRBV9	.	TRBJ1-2	TGTGCCAGCAGCGTAGATCAAAAGGGAAGCTATGGCTACACCTTC	CASSVDQKGSYGYTF
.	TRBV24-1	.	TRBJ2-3	TGTGCCACCAGTGATCCAGACGGTAGCTCCTACAATGAGCAGTATTTT	CATSDPDGSSYNEQYF
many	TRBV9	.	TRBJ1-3	TGTGCCAGCAGCCCAGGAGACACCTCTGGAAACACCATATATTTT	CASSPGDTSGNTIYF
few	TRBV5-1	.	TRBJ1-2	TGCGCCAGCAGCGTCAGTGGTGGGGACTATGGCTACACCTTC	CASSVSGGDYGYTF
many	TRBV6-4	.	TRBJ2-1	TGTGCCAGCAGTCACGATGGGACTCCCCACAATGAGCAGTTCTTC	CASSHDGTPHNEQFF
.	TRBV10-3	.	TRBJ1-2	TGTGCCATCAAAGAGGGAAGGGTTTGGGCCTTC	CAIKEGRVWAF
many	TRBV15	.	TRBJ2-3	TGTGCCACCAGCACCAGTGACTTGGGGGATGGCACAGATACGCAGTATTTT	CATSTSDLGDGTDTQYF
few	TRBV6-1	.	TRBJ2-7	TGTGCCAGCAGCTTGCAGACACGGGCAGGGAGCTCCTACGAGCAGTACTTC	CASSLQTRAGSSYEQYF
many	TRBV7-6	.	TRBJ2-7	TGTGCCAGCAGCAGCGCTCAGGGCCCCGAGCAGTACTTC	CASSSAQGPEQYF
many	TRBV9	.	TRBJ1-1	TGTGCCAGCAGCGTATATGGGGGCGACACTGAAGCTTTCTTT	CASSVYGGDTEAFF
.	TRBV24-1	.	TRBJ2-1	TGTGCCACCAGTGGCATACAGGGAAATGGTTACAATGAGCAGTTCTTC	CATSGIQGNGYNEQFF
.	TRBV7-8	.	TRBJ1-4	TGTGCCAGCAGCGTCAGGGAGGATGAAAAACTGTTTTTT	CASSVREDEKLFF
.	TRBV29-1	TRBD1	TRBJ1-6	TGCAGCTGGAGACAGACAGGGAGCTCCTATAATTCACCCCTCCACTTT	CSWRQTGSSYNSPLHF
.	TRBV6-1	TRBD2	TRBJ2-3	TGTGCTAGCTGTCGACTAGCGGGGGGCACAGATACGCAGTATTTT	CASCRLAGGTDTQYF
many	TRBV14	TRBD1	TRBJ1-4	TGTGCCAGCAGCCTCGCAGGGACAGGAGGCGAAAAACTGTTTTTT	CASSLAGTGGEKLFF
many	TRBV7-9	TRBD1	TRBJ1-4	TGTGCCAGCAGCTTAGAAGGGACAGGGGGCTATGAGAAACTGTTTTTT	CASSLEGTGGYEKLFF
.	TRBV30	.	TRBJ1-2	TGTGCCTGGACAGGAAACTATGGCTACACCTTC	CAWTGNYGYTF
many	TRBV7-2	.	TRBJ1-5	TGTGCCAGCAGCTTAGACGTCTTGCCCCAGCATTTT	CASSLDVLPQHF
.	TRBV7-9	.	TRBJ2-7	TGTGCCAGCAGCTTGCCTCTCCTGGGGCCCTACGAGCAGTACTTC	CASSLPLLGPYEQYF
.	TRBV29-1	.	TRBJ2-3	TGCAGCGTTCGGGGAAGCACAGATACGCAGTATTTT	CSVRGSTDTQYF
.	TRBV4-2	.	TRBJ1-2	TGTGCCAGCAGCCAAGATCGACGGAATTATGGCTACACCTTC	CASSQDRRNYGYTF
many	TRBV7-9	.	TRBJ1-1	TGTGCCAGCAGGAATTCGGGCAGGCCCCTCACCGGAGCTTTCTTT	CASRNSGRPLTGAFF
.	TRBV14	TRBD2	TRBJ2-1	TGTGCCATCAGTGAGCGAAGCGGGGAGTACAATGAGCAGTTCTTC	CAISERSGEYNEQFF
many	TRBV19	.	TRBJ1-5	TGTGCCAGTAGTTACCCTCTGCAGCCCCAGCATTTT	CASSYPLQPQHF
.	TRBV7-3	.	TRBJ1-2	TGTGCCAGCAGCTCGGGCAGTAACTATGGCTACACCTTC	CASSSGSNYGYTF
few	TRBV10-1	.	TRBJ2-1	TGCGCCAGCAGTAAAGGACTGTCAAACGAGCAGTTCTTC	CASSKGLSNEQFF
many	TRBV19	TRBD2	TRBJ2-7	TGTGCCAGTACCTCCGGGACTACGGCAACTACCGAGCAGTACTTC	CASTSGTTATTEQYF
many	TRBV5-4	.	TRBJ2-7	TGTGCCAGCACCCGTCAGGCTGCACAAAACGAGCAGTACTTC	CASTRQAAQNEQYF
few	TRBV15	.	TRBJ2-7	TGTGCCACCAGCAGAGAGAGGGAAGGGACCCCGCGCTTC	CATSREREGTPRF
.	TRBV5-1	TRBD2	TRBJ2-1	TGCGCCAGCAGCTTGACTAGCGGGGTGGGGTACAATGAGCAGTTCTTC	CASSLTSGVGYNEQFF
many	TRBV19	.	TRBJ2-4	TGTGCCAGTAGTCCTACAGGGACCAAAAACATTCAGTACTTC	CASSPTGTKNIQYF
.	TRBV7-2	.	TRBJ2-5	TGTGCCAGCAGCCGGACATTCGGCAGGGTGGAGACCCGGTACTTC	CASSRTFGRVETRYF
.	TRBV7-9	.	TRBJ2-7	TGTGCCAGCAGCTCCGCCGGGGACTACGAGCAGTACTTC	CASSSAGDYEQYF